Presented here are 29 T cell receptor beta chains from one specimen sequenced in a study of Ad26.COV2.S vaccination and SARS-CoV-2 variants. Clones were read by immunoSEQ multiplex PCR, and TCRdb kept only the in-frame ones, dropping some. The repertoire holds about 470,000 clones, with less than 95% as singletons. The sample's treatment: about 20 received Ad26.COV2.S at low or high dose, single or two shots; several received placebo; per-sample allocation not given. On day 63 after the first injection, vaccine and placebo recipients gave samples. Sample: peripheral blood, taken in a trial of Ad26.COV2.S vaccine versus placebo. The receptors come from a person aged 18 to 65 who received the Ad26.COV2.S COVID-19 vaccine or a placebo.

V and J are TRBV6-5 and TRBJ2-1, with D possibly being TRBD1 (6 bases). There are 13 residues in the CDR3. The V end lost 6 bases, the J end lost 9 bases, and 15 bases lay between the germline ends. Germline assignment: CDR1 MNHEY and CDR2 SVGAGI. Here the CDR3 DNA reads TGTGCCAGCAGGCTTCAGGGGTTAGCTGAGCAGTTCTTC. Residues: CASRLQGLAEQFF.

Comments on this clone: The identical CDR3 is also encoded by other nucleotide sequences in the sample. This chain connects TRBV27 to TRBJ1-6; D is undetermined. Germline V CDR1 and CDR2: MNHEY, SMNVEV (reference sequence). The length of the CDR3 is 14 residues. Trimming pared 2 bases from V and 4 bases from J, leaving 6 bases between. The CDR3 region has the DNA TGTGCCAGCAGTTTAGGAGATTATAATTCACCCCTCCACTTT. Translated, it gives CASSLGDYNSPLHF.

The chain is built from TRBV7-2 and TRBJ2-1; 12 bases agree with TRBD2. V dropped 4 bases and J dropped 1; count of bases not matched to a gene: 8. The CDR3 is 18 residues long. CDR1 SGHTA and CDR2 FQGNSA come from the germline V gene. The CDR3: CASSSPGLAGPSYNEQFF. The CDR3 bases are TGTGCCAGCAGCTCACCGGGACTAGCGGGCCCATCCTACAATGAGCAGTTCTTC.

The count of this clone is one. The chain carries TRBV27 and TRBJ2-7; 7 bases fit TRBD2. Germline values: CDR1 MNHEY, CDR2 SMNVEV (reference sequence). The ends lost 2 bases at V and 4 bases at J; junction bases unmatched: 8. The CDR3 is made up of 15 amino acids. CDR3 nucleotide sequence: TGTGCCAGCAGTTTAATGGGCGGGAGAGGATACGAGCAGTACTTC. It encodes CASSLMGGRGYEQYF.

The gene calls are TRBV6-2 or TRBV6-3 and TRBJ2-7; 10 bases agree with TRBD2. CDR3 length: 16 residues. Germline CDR1 MNHEY, CDR2 SVGEGT. V trimming: 4 bases; J trimming: 0 bases; junction bases outside the gene matches: 6. CDR3 sequence reads: CASSFDLAGVSYEQYF. The CDR3 coding sequence is TGTGCCAGCAGTTTCGATCTAGCGGGGGTCTCCTACGAGCAGTACTTC.

Only one count was recorded for this clone. The rearrangement joins TRBV28 to TRBJ2-2; D might be TRBD1 or TRBD2, each matching 7 bases. V lost 6 bases, J lost 1 base, and 12 bases lay in between. This CDR3 has 15 amino acids. Germline V gene data show CDR1 as MDHEN and CDR2 as SYDVKM. The CDR3 sequence: CASRGGTENTGELFF. CDR3 nucleotide sequence: TGTGCCAGCAGGGGGGGGACAGAGAACACCGGGGAGCTGTTTTTT.

This chain uses TRBV11-2 with TRBJ2-7; 8 bases are shared with TRBD1. V dropped 5 bases and J dropped 7; count of bases not matched to a gene: 13. Germline CDR1 SGHAT, CDR2 FQNNGV. This CDR3 comprises 15 residues. The CDR3 sequence: CASSVDRAFLWEQYF. As DNA, the CDR3 is TGTGCCAGCAGCGTGGACAGGGCATTCCTGTGGGAGCAGTACTTC.

This chain's CDR3 is CASSSGAGGHSNQPQHF. CDR3 nucleotides: TGTGCCAGCAGCTCAGGGGCCGGGGGACATAGCAATCAGCCCCAGCATTTT. The chain joins TRBV7-9 to TRBJ1-5; weak D call: TRBD1 (6 bases). The V end was cut by 4 bases, the J end by 0 bases, with 16 bases between. The CDR3 totals 17 residues. Germline V lookup: CDR1 SEHNR, CDR2 FQNEAQ (reference sequence). The whole variable domain, filled in from reference TRBV7-9 and TRBJ1-5, reads DTGVSQNPRHKITKRGQNVTFRCDPISEHNRLYWYRQTLGQGPEFLTYFQNEAQLEKSRLLSDRFSAERPKGSFSTLEIQRTEQGDSAMYLCASSSGAGGHSNQPQHFGDGTRLSIL.

The genes are TRBV6-2 or TRBV6-3 and TRBJ1-6, with D perhaps TRBD1 (6 bases). The V end was cut by 0 bases, the J end by 7 bases, with 16 bases between. This CDR3 is 17 amino acids long. Germline V CDR1 and CDR2: MNHEY, SVGEGT. The CDR3 loop is CASSYSRSGTRNSPLHF. CDR3 DNA: TGTGCCAGCAGTTACTCGAGGAGCGGGACAAGGAATTCACCCCTCCACTTT.

V gene TRBV15 combines with J gene TRBJ2-7; perhaps TRBD1 as D (6 bases). From germline, CDR1 is LNHNV and CDR2 YYDKDF (reference sequence). There are 18 residues in the CDR3. Deletions cut 0 bases from V and 3 bases from J, with 21 bases between. The CDR3 here is CATSRDRRTEIFGYEQYF. The CDR3 nucleotides read TGTGCCACCAGCAGAGATCGGAGGACAGAGATCTTTGGCTACGAGCAGTACTTC.

This clone was recorded only once. Other DNA sequences in the sample encode the same CDR3. This rearrangement joins TRBV10-3 to TRBJ1-1; 9 bases line up with TRBD1. CDR3 length equals 16 residues. Germline V CDR1 and CDR2: ENHRY, SYGVKD. V shed 10 bases, J shed 6 bases, and the junction held 18 bases outside the gene matches. CDR3 coding DNA: TGTGCCACCAAAGAGGGACAGGGAGCGTTTTGGGCTGAAGCTTTCTTT. It specifies CATKEGQGAFWAEAFF.

This chain joins TRBV19 and TRBJ2-1; D remains ambiguous. With 1 base removed from V and 2 bases from J, the gap between germline ends came to 3 bases. The germline gives CDR1 LNHDA, CDR2 SQIVND (reference sequence). The CDR3 totals 13 residues. The CDR3 loop is CASSIGAYNEQFF. CDR3 in DNA: TGTGCCAGTAGTATAGGGGCCTACAATGAGCAGTTCTTC.

V usage is TRBV7-2 and J usage is TRBJ2-7; the D is unclear. CDR1 and CDR2 (germline): SGHTA, FQGNSA. The CDR3 consists of 16 residues. Trimming shortened V by 2 bases and J by 6 bases, and 20 bases separated the two germline ends. CDR3 sequence reads: CASSLSDSAWGSEQYF. CDR3 sequence (DNA): TGTGCCAGCAGCTTATCCGATTCCGCTTGGGGTAGCGAGCAGTACTTC.

This clone appeared once. The rearrangement joins TRBV6-1 to TRBJ1-5, with 7 bases lining up with TRBD1. Trimming cost V 2 bases and J 4 bases; bases outside gene matches: 5. Germline V CDR1 and CDR2: MNHNS, SASEGT. The length of the CDR3 is 15 residues. This CDR3 is CASSESGGQNQPQHF. CDR3 bases: TGTGCCAGCAGTGAAAGTGGGGGACAGAATCAGCCCCAGCATTTT.

CDR3: CASSKPGGRETDTQYF. The CDR3 DNA follows: TGTGCCAGCAGTAAACCGGGCGGGAGGGAAACAGATACGCAGTATTTT. The gene calls are TRBV6-2 or TRBV6-3 and TRBJ2-3; 9 bases agree with TRBD2. The CDR3 extends over 16 amino acids. The V gene's germline CDR1 is MNHEY and CDR2 SVGEGT. V shed 5 bases and J 3 bases; nucleotides not matched to a gene: 9.

The rearrangement uses TRBV24-1 and TRBJ2-1; D possibly corresponds to TRBD1 (6 bases). Trimming left V 2 bases short and J 4 bases short, with 17 bases between. Per germline, CDR1 KGHDR and CDR2 SFDVKD. The CDR3 runs 17 residues. The CDR3 loop is CATSDSPVHREYNEQFF. The DNA of the CDR3 is TGTGCCACCAGTGATTCGCCGGTCCACAGGGAATACAATGAGCAGTTCTTC.

The genes are TRBV18 and TRBJ2-7; 14 nucleotides line up with TRBD2. Germline trimming cut 3 bases from V and 4 bases from J; bases unmatched to any gene: 5. The CDR3 extends over 16 amino acids. The V gene's germline CDR1 is KGHSH and CDR2 LQKENI. CDR3 bases: TGTGCCAGCTCACCCAGGGGACTAGCGGGAGAATACGAGCAGTACTTC. Residues: CASSPRGLAGEYEQYF.

This clone was recorded only once. The J gene is TRBJ1-5, the V gene TRBV15; D possibly corresponds to TRBD1 (5 bases). This CDR3 region has 15 residues. The V gene lost 3 bases and the J gene lost 5 bases, with 14 bases spanning the gap. Germline assignment: CDR1 LNHNV and CDR2 YYDKDF (reference sequence). CDR3 sequence: CATSSLAGGDQPQHF. CDR3 coding DNA: TGTGCCACCAGCAGCCTGGCGGGGGGGGATCAGCCCCAGCATTTT.

This chain links TRBV5-4 with TRBJ1-6, with D tentatively TRBD1 (5 bases). Germline CDR1 SGHNT, CDR2 YYREEE (reference sequence). This CDR3 region has 15 residues. V was pared by 4 bases and J by 3 bases, with 11 bases between. The CDR3: CASSLGGNYNSPLHF. Written as DNA, the CDR3 is TGTGCCAGCAGCCTGGGGGGGAACTATAATTCACCCCTCCACTTT.

The rearrangement uses TRBV18 and TRBJ1-1; D unclear. Germline values: CDR1 KGHSH, CDR2 LQKENI. The V and J ends lost 0 bases and 5 bases respectively, with 16 bases between them. This CDR3 comprises 16 residues. In DNA, the CDR3 is TGTGCCAGCTCACCACCCCCCGTTGTCGTGGGGACTGAAGCTTTCTTT. Residues: CASSPPPVVVGTEAFF.

This clone was found once. The chain is built from TRBV21-1 and TRBJ1-1; the listed D gene, TRBD1, was not tested against the DNA. TRBV21-1 is a listed pseudogene. CDR3 length: 17 residues. In nucleotides, the CDR3 is TGTGCCAGCAGCAAAGGGCTCAGGGGCCCAATGAACACTGAAGCTTTCTTT. This translates into CASSKGLRGPMNTEAFF.

V and J are TRBV28 and TRBJ2-1; 9 bases align to TRBD2. With 3 bases clipped from V and 9 bases from J, the junction kept 15 bases outside the gene matches. The germline V gene encodes CDR1 MDHEN and CDR2 SYDVKM. CDR3 length: 17 residues. CDR3: CASSFVTSGLRLGEQFF. In DNA, the CDR3 is TGTGCCAGCAGTTTCGTTACTAGCGGGCTCAGATTGGGTGAGCAGTTCTTC.

This rearrangement joins TRBV27 to TRBJ1-1; D remains ambiguous. Germline values: CDR1 MNHEY, CDR2 SMNVEV (reference sequence). Trimming took 7 bases from V and 3 from J, leaving 9 bases between them. This CDR3 region has 12 residues. The CDR3 bases are TGTGCCAGCACCGCAGGCGACACTGAAGCTTTCTTT. Amino acid sequence: CASTAGDTEAFF.

This clone was seen once. The rearrangement links TRBV5-4 to TRBJ2-5; 15 nucleotides line up with TRBD2. This CDR3 contains 16 residues. The junction had 4 bases not matched to a gene; V was cut back by 4 bases and J by 3 bases. Germline V gene lookup returns CDR1 SGHNT and CDR2 YYREEE (reference sequence). In DNA form, the CDR3 reads TGTGCCAGCAGCACGGGGACTAGCGGGAGGAAAGAGACCCAGTACTTC. It specifies CASSTGTSGRKETQYF.

The chain has TRBV28 and TRBJ2-1, with 10 positions matching TRBD2. Looked up from germline, CDR1 is MDHEN and CDR2 is SYDVKM. The CDR3 covers 14 residues. J gave up 7 bases and V 5 bases, and 5 bases lay outside the gene matches. The CDR3 loop is CASSNPGLANEQFF. CDR3 coding DNA: TGTGCCAGCAGTAATCCGGGACTAGCGAATGAGCAGTTCTTC.

V and J are TRBV7-9 and TRBJ1-6, with D possibly TRBD1 on 6 matching bases. The V and J ends lost 1 base and 8 bases respectively, with 21 bases between them. This CDR3 region has 18 residues. Germline V gives CDR1 SEHNR, CDR2 FQNEAQ (reference sequence). The CDR3 reads CASSLVLAGARRDSPLHF. Written as DNA, the CDR3 is TGTGCCAGCAGCTTAGTTCTGGCAGGGGCAAGGAGGGATTCACCCCTCCACTTT.

This clone showed up just once. The rearrangement links TRBV10-3 to TRBJ2-1; perhaps TRBD2 as D (6 bases). The CDR3 has 13 residues. The ends were cut back, 0 bases at V and 10 bases at J, with 10 bases in the middle. Germline-derived CDR1 and CDR2 are ENHRY and SYGVKD. DNA of the CDR3: TGTGCCATCAGTGAGTCGTCCGGGAGAGAGCAGTTCTTC. The encoded protein is CAISESSGREQFF.

V usage is TRBV11-3 and J usage is TRBJ2-7; D remains ambiguous. Germline CDR1 is SGHNT and CDR2 is YENEEA. The CDR3 covers 13 residues. Trimming took 0 bases from V and 2 from J, leaving 5 bases between them. The CDR3 protein is CASSLDTTYEQYF. The CDR3 DNA is TGTGCCAGCAGCTTAGATACAACCTACGAGCAGTACTTC. The full variable domain, in which reference TRBV11-3 and TRBJ2-7 provide the parts outside the CDR3, is EAGVVQSPRYKIIEKKQPVAFWCNPISGHNTLYWYLQNLGQGPELLIRYENEEAVDDSQLPKDRFSAERLKGVDSTLKIQPAELGDSAVYLCASSLDTTYEQYFGPGTRLTVT.

The chain uses TRBV11-3 and TRBJ1-5, with a weak D call TRBD1 (5 bases). The germline V gene has CDR1 SGHNT and CDR2 YENEEA. The length of the CDR3 is 14 residues. CDR3 in amino acids: CGRFGGYSNQPQHF. CDR3 coding DNA: TGTGGTAGGTTCGGGGGTTATAGCAATCAGCCCCAGCATTTT.